The 18 T cell receptor beta chains presented below share a single source sample, sequenced in a study of cytomegalovirus exposure and HLA in healthy donors. PCR involved 60 Vbeta and 13 Jbeta primers. Profiled with immunoSEQ multiplex PCR; TCRdb holds only in-frame clones, not every one. Its table lists more than 90,000 clones. Sequenced: PBMCs. The receptors derive from a man under 40 in good health and CMV-seronegative.

The V gene is TRBV2, the J gene TRBJ2-1; 7 bases are shared with TRBD1. Germline V CDR1 and CDR2: SNHLY, FYNNEI. This CDR3 spans 15 amino acids. The J segment lost 6 bases and the V segment lost 3 bases, leaving 8 bases of the junction unmatched. The DNA of the CDR3 is TGTGCCAGCAGTGAGCAGGGGGTATTCCTCAATGAGCAGTTCTTC. Encoded protein: CASSEQGVFLNEQFF. Filled out from reference TRBV2 and TRBJ2-1, the complete variable domain reads EPEVTQTPSHQVTQMGQEVILRCVPISNHLYFYWYRQILGQKVEFLVSFYNNEISEKSEIFDDQFSVERPDGSNFTLKIRSTKLEDSAMYFCASSEQGVFLNEQFFGPGTRLTVL.

J is TRBJ2-5 and V is TRBV5-1, with 7 positions matching TRBD2. Trimming removed 5 bases from V and 11 bases from J; junction bases left unmatched: 9. The CDR3 loop spans 12 amino acids. In germline, CDR1 is SGHRS, CDR2 YFSETQ. The CDR3 loop is CASRSWGGEQYF. DNA of the CDR3: TGCGCCAGCAGGAGTTGGGGGGGAGAGCAGTACTTC.

The chain is built from TRBV5-6 and TRBJ1-2; 9 nucleotides match TRBD1. Germline V CDR1 and CDR2: SGHDT, YYEEEE. Germline trimming cut 3 bases from V and 3 bases from J; bases unmatched to any gene: 0. The CDR3 extends over 13 amino acids. The CDR3 protein is CASSWDRDYGYTF. For the CDR3, the DNA is TGTGCCAGCAGCTGGGACAGGGACTATGGCTACACCTTC.

This rearrangement joins TRBV5-1 to TRBJ2-1; 10 nucleotides line up with TRBD2. Germline assignment: CDR1 SGHRS and CDR2 YFSETQ. With 1 base clipped from V and 7 bases from J, the junction kept 11 bases outside the gene matches. CDR3 length: 17 amino acids. The CDR3 DNA reads TGCGCCAGCAGCTTGCCTAAAGCGGGGGGGCAAAGGAATGAGCAGTTCTTC. Residues: CASSLPKAGGQRNEQFF.

V usage is TRBV2 and J usage is TRBJ1-1; 9 bases map to TRBD1. Germline V gene sequence: CDR1 SNHLY, CDR2 FYNNEI. This CDR3 is built from 14 residues. Trimming at V came to 3 bases and at J to 7 bases, leaving 6 bases not matched to a gene. The CDR3 protein is CASSERDRVGEAFF. In DNA form, the CDR3 reads TGTGCCAGCAGTGAGAGGGACAGGGTTGGTGAAGCTTTCTTT.

The V call is TRBV5-6, the J call TRBJ2-7; 8 bases align to TRBD2. V lost 4 bases to trimming and J lost 3 bases; unmatched junction nucleotides: 6. CDR1 and CDR2 from the germline V gene are SGHDT and YYEEEE. The CDR3 covers 14 residues. The CDR3 reads CASSTGGVNYEQYF. DNA of the CDR3: TGTGCCAGCAGCACGGGAGGGGTGAACTACGAGCAGTACTTC.

V usage is TRBV5-1 and J usage is TRBJ2-1, with D hard to call. Germline CDR1 and CDR2: SGHRS and YFSETQ. The length of the CDR3 is 15 residues. Trimming took off 3 bases at V and 0 bases at J, with 10 bases between the two ends. CDR3 in DNA: TGCGCCAGCAGCTCTGACACGAGCTCCTACAATGAGCAGTTCTTC. Protein: CASSSDTSSYNEQFF.

This chain links TRBV6-4 with TRBJ1-5; D gene ambiguous. The CDR3 runs to 15 residues. V lost 6 bases to trimming and J lost 2 bases, with 14 bases between them. The V gene's germline CDR1 is MRHNA and CDR2 SNTAGT. DNA of the CDR3: TGTGCCAGCAGCTACAGCGGAGAGGGCAATCAGCCCCAGCATTTT. Its translation is CASSYSGEGNQPQHF.

The rearrangement joins TRBV5-1 to TRBJ2-3, with 7 positions matching TRBD2. Germline CDR1 SGHRS, CDR2 YFSETQ. The CDR3 covers 14 residues. The junction had 2 bases not matched to a gene; V was cut back by 1 base and J by 3 bases. The DNA for the CDR3 is TGCGCCAGCAGCTTGAATAGCGGGACAGATACGCAGTATTTT. Translating gives CASSLNSGTDTQYF.

This chain links TRBV11-2 with TRBJ2-7; D gene uncertain. Trimming removed 9 bases at V and 2 bases at J, with 20 bases between. This CDR3 is built from 15 residues. Germline V gene lookup returns CDR1 SGHAT and CDR2 FQNNGV. DNA of the CDR3: TGTGCCAGTGGCACACTCCGGAGTAGTGCCTACGAGCAGTACTTC. This encodes CASGTLRSSAYEQYF.

This chain connects TRBV18 to TRBJ1-2; no firm D call. The CDR3 totals 16 residues. Trimming pared 4 bases from V and 3 bases from J, leaving 18 bases between. Looked up from germline, CDR1 is KGHSH and CDR2 is LQKENI. This CDR3 is CASSLRAGKEDYGYTF. DNA of the CDR3: TGTGCCAGCTCACTAAGGGCGGGGAAGGAGGACTATGGCTACACCTTC.

V is TRBV9 and J is TRBJ2-1, with TRBD1 matching 12 bases. Germline values: CDR1 SGDLS, CDR2 YYNGEE. The trim removed 5 bases at V and 7 bases at J, leaving 10 bases unmatched. The length of the CDR3 is 16 residues. The CDR3, as DNA: TGTGCCAGCAGAGAGGCCGGGACAGGGGGCTTGAATGAGCAGTTCTTC. This encodes CASREAGTGGLNEQFF.

The V gene is TRBV15, the J gene TRBJ2-7; perhaps TRBD2 as D (6 bases). V dropped 5 bases and J dropped 4 bases, with 9 bases sitting between them. Germline CDR1 is LNHNV and CDR2 is YYDKDF (reference sequence). The CDR3 is made up of 12 amino acids. In DNA form, the CDR3 reads TGTGCCACCAGCCTTCGGGGGTACGAGCAGTACTTC. Translated: CATSLRGYEQYF. Based on the CDR3 plus reference TRBV15 and TRBJ2-7, the full variable domain is DAMVIQNPRYQVTQFGKPVTLSCSQTLNHNVMYWYQQKSSQAPKLLFHYYDKDFNNEADTPDNFQSRRPNTSFCFLDIRSPGLGDTAMYLCATSLRGYEQYFGPGTRLTVT.

The J gene is TRBJ2-5, the V gene TRBV4-2; D possibly corresponds to TRBD2 (5 bases). CDR1 and CDR2 from the germline V gene are LGHNA and YNFKEQ. V lost 3 bases and J 4 bases, leaving 12 bases between the germline ends. CDR3 length: 14 amino acids. This chain's CDR3 is CASSHSREGETQYF. The CDR3, as DNA: TGTGCCAGCAGCCACTCGAGGGAAGGAGAGACCCAGTACTTC.

V and J are TRBV9 and TRBJ2-3; D might be TRBD1 (6 bases). Germline V lookup: CDR1 SGDLS, CDR2 YYNGEE. The V end was cut by 0 bases, the J end by 0 bases, with 8 bases between. The CDR3 is 15 amino acids. CDR3 protein: CASSVGGGSTDTQYF. For the CDR3, the DNA is TGTGCCAGCAGCGTAGGAGGGGGAAGCACAGATACGCAGTATTTT.

The chain joins TRBV9 to TRBJ2-3; D is uncertain. Germline assignment: CDR1 SGDLS and CDR2 YYNGEE. Trimming removed 2 bases at V and 2 bases at J, with 6 bases between. The length of the CDR3 is 13 residues. CDR3 sequence: CASSVSLTDTQYF. In nucleotides, the CDR3 is TGTGCCAGCAGCGTGAGCCTCACAGATACGCAGTATTTT.

The chain has TRBV6-6 and TRBJ2-3; D unclear. The germline V and J ends were trimmed by 2 bases and 6 bases, with 12 bases remaining between them. In germline, CDR1 is MNHNY, CDR2 SVGAGI (reference sequence). The CDR3 is 14 residues long. CDR3 sequence: CASSYEATPDTQYF. DNA of the CDR3: TGTGCCAGCAGTTACGAGGCCACGCCGGATACGCAGTATTTT.

The CDR3 nucleotides read TGTGCCAGCAGCTCCTCCGGGACAGATGAAAAACTGTTTTTT. Translated: CASSSSGTDEKLFF. This sequence joins TRBV7-9 and TRBJ1-4; 7 bases are a match to TRBD1. The junction had 5 bases not matched to a gene; V was cut back by 4 bases and J by 6 bases. The CDR3 has 14 amino acids. CDR1 is SEHNR, CDR2 FQNEAQ, per germline (reference sequence).